These 22 T cell receptor beta chains were all obtained from the same sample, sequenced in a study of a mutant IDH1 vaccine in newly diagnosed glioma. These receptors have no known antigen. Time point described: week 35, safety follow-up. Every vaccine dose comprised 300 ug of mutant IDH1 20-mer peptide plus topical imiquimod. Produced via immunoSEQ multiplex PCR; TCRdb's table is partial and in-frame only. This sample yields over 45,000 clones, of which around 92% are seen a single time; about 2.3% belongs to the top ten. Sequenced here: PBMCs, sampled from a glioma patient whose treatment included an IDH1 peptide vaccine. Receptor source: a man in his fifties or sixties with glioma.

This chain uses TRBV9 with TRBJ1-3; D not resolved. Germline assignment: CDR1 SGDLS and CDR2 YYNGEE. There are 17 residues in the CDR3. Trimming shortened V by 2 bases and J by 0 bases, and 15 bases separated the two germline ends. CDR3 amino acids: CASSVENSRRSGNTIYF. CDR3 nucleotide sequence: TGTGCCAGCAGCGTGGAGAACAGCCGACGCTCTGGAAACACCATATATTTT.

The J gene is TRBJ2-7, the V gene TRBV27; D remains ambiguous. From germline, CDR1 is MNHEY and CDR2 SMNVEV (reference sequence). V gave up 3 bases and J gave up 6 bases, with 12 bases separating them. The CDR3 has 13 amino acids. CDR3 protein: CASSLHSLGEQYF. Here the CDR3 DNA reads TGTGCCAGCAGTTTGCACAGCCTGGGCGAGCAGTACTTC.

The rearrangement links TRBV19 to TRBJ2-1; TRBD2 matches 12 bases. Germline loops: CDR1 LNHDA, CDR2 SQIVND (reference sequence). CDR3 length: 14 residues. Trimming cost V 6 bases and J 7 bases; bases outside gene matches: 4. CDR3 protein: CASSLAGGPNEQFF. Written as DNA, the CDR3 is TGTGCCAGTAGCCTAGCGGGAGGGCCTAATGAGCAGTTCTTC.

The CDR3 reads CAISESGVSSNQPQHF. CDR3 bases: TGTGCCATCAGTGAGTCGGGGGTCAGTTCCAATCAGCCCCAGCATTTT. The chain has TRBV10-3 and TRBJ1-5; a weak D match, TRBD1 (5 bases). The CDR3 totals 16 residues. Germline values: CDR1 ENHRY, CDR2 SYGVKD. The V end lost 0 bases, the J end lost 3 bases, and 12 bases lay between the germline ends.

This chain joins TRBV7-9 and TRBJ2-1; TRBD1 aligns across 7 bases. Germline V CDR1 and CDR2: SEHNR, FQNEAQ (reference sequence). The CDR3 spans 15 residues. V trimming: 5 bases; J trimming: 1 base; junction bases outside the gene matches: 5. CDR3 sequence (DNA): TGTGCCAGCAGCGCAAACAGGGGTTCCTACAATGAGCAGTTCTTC. It yields the protein CASSANRGSYNEQFF.

This clone has a single count. The chain joins TRBV11-1 to TRBJ2-1; D might be TRBD2 (5 bases). V was clipped by 3 bases and J by 5 bases, with 8 bases between them. This CDR3 is 13 amino acids long. CDR1 is SGHAT and CDR2 is FQDESV in the germline V gene (reference sequence). CDR3 amino acids: CASSLRGNNEQFF. CDR3 coding DNA: TGTGCCAGCAGCTTGAGAGGGAACAATGAGCAGTTCTTC.

The rearrangement uses TRBV19 and TRBJ2-5; TRBD1 agrees at 7 bases. J lost 2 bases, V lost 6 bases, and 3 bases had no gene match. The CDR3 extends over 13 amino acids. The V gene's germline CDR1 is LNHDA and CDR2 SQIVND (reference sequence). The DNA for the CDR3 is TGTGCCAGTAGGAGGGACAGACAAGAGACCCAGTACTTC. It encodes CASRRDRQETQYF.

V and J are TRBV6-1 and TRBJ2-7; unclear D gene. The germline CDR1 and CDR2 sequences are MNHNS and SASEGT. With 6 bases removed from V and 2 bases from J, the gap between germline ends came to 11 bases. This CDR3 is built from 13 residues. In DNA form, the CDR3 reads TGTGCCAGCAGGCTCGGCGGCACCTACGAGCAGTACTTC. Its protein is CASRLGGTYEQYF.

V and J are TRBV5-6 and TRBJ2-2; D is uncertain. Trimming shortened V by 0 bases and J by 1 base, and 7 bases separated the two germline ends. Germline V gene data show CDR1 as SGHDT and CDR2 as YYEEEE. The CDR3 has 15 amino acids. For the CDR3, the DNA is TGTGCCAGCAGCTTGGTATGGGTGAACACCGGGGAGCTGTTTTTT. Its translation: CASSLVWVNTGELFF. The full variable domain, its missing parts supplied by reference TRBV5-6 and TRBJ2-2, is DAGVTQSPTHLIKTRGQQVTLRCSPKSGHDTVSWYQQALGQGPQFIFQYYEEEERQRGNFPDRFSGHQFPNYSSELNVNALLLGDSALYLCASSLVWVNTGELFFGEGSRLTVL.

The gene calls are TRBV18 and TRBJ2-7; the D gene is possibly TRBD1 (6 bases). The CDR3 has 14 residues. V was pared by 1 base and J by 3 bases, with 10 bases between. Germline lookup yields CDR1 KGHSH and CDR2 LQKENI. This CDR3 reads CASSPQQGSYEQYF. DNA of the CDR3: TGTGCCAGCTCACCACAACAGGGCAGCTACGAGCAGTACTTC.

V usage is TRBV14 and J usage is TRBJ2-3; D perhaps matches TRBD2 (6 bases). The CDR3 contains 15 residues. The germline V and J ends were trimmed by 6 bases and 3 bases, with 16 bases remaining between them. Germline assignment: CDR1 SGHDN and CDR2 FVKESK. The CDR3 DNA reads as TGTGCCAGCAGTCTGCAGCTAGCGAGTACAGATACGCAGTATTTT. It is translated as CASSLQLASTDTQYF.

V gene TRBV14 combines with J gene TRBJ1-4; TRBD1 matches at 7 bases. V was clipped by 4 bases and J by 7 bases; unmatched bases: 6. From germline, CDR1 is SGHDN and CDR2 FVKESK. The CDR3 sequence is 14 residues long. Written as DNA, the CDR3 is TGTGCCAGCAGCCGTCAGACAGGGTCTGAAAAACTGTTTTTT. Translating gives CASSRQTGSEKLFF.

The rearrangement links TRBV5-1 to TRBJ2-3; D gene ambiguous. The germline V and J ends were trimmed by 0 bases and 1 base, with 12 bases remaining between them. The V gene's germline CDR1 is SGHRS and CDR2 YFSETQ. The CDR3 sequence is 16 residues long. In DNA form, the CDR3 reads TGCGCCAGCAGCTTGGCCGGCAGTTGGGGCACAGATACGCAGTATTTT. Amino acids: CASSLAGSWGTDTQYF.

This chain uses TRBV7-3 with TRBJ2-7, with 13 nucleotides matching TRBD2. CDR1 is SGHTA and CDR2 is FQGTGA in the germline V gene. Losses at the gene ends were 5 bases for V and 0 bases for J; bases not matched to a gene: 1. There are 15 residues in the CDR3. The DNA for the CDR3 is TGTGCCAGCAGCAGACTAGCGGGAGGCTCCTACGAGCAGTACTTC. Protein: CASSRLAGGSYEQYF.

The chain employs TRBV7-2 and TRBJ1-2; unclear D gene. Germline V gene sequence: CDR1 SGHTA, CDR2 FQGNSA. This CDR3 contains 13 residues. Trimming removed 8 bases at V and 2 bases at J, with 12 bases between. CDR3 sequence: CASQPAANYGYTF. DNA for the CDR3: TGTGCCAGCCAACCGGCAGCCAACTATGGCTACACCTTC.

The table lists this clone with a count of one. This chain uses TRBV19 with TRBJ2-5, with 8 bases identical to TRBD1. The germline V gene has CDR1 LNHDA and CDR2 SQIVND (reference sequence). The length of the CDR3 is 13 residues. V was pared by 8 bases and J by 5 bases, with 7 bases of the junction left unmatched. CDR3 residues: CASRDRTWETQYF. In DNA form, the CDR3 reads TGTGCCAGTCGGGACAGGACATGGGAGACCCAGTACTTC. The whole variable domain, filled in from reference TRBV19 and TRBJ2-5, reads DGGITQSPKYLFRKEGQNVTLSCEQNLNHDAMYWYRQDPGQGLRLIYYSQIVNDFQKGDIAEGYSVSREKKESFPLTVTSAQKNPTAFYLCASRDRTWETQYFGPGTRLLVL.

The chain combines TRBV2 with TRBJ1-1; unclear D gene. V was cut by 3 bases and J by 4 bases, with 12 bases left in between. Germline V gene data show CDR1 as SNHLY and CDR2 as FYNNEI. This CDR3 spans 14 amino acids. The CDR3: CASSERQHGTEAFF. In nucleotides, the CDR3 is TGTGCCAGCAGTGAGAGGCAGCACGGCACTGAAGCTTTCTTT.

J is TRBJ2-7 and V is TRBV6-6, with 10 bases that match TRBD1. The CDR3 totals 13 residues. The ends lost 8 bases at V and 4 bases at J; junction bases unmatched: 5. Germline lookup yields CDR1 MNHNY and CDR2 SVGAGI (reference sequence). The CDR3 is CASDRDRGYEQYF. CDR3 nucleotides: TGTGCCAGCGATCGGGACAGGGGTTACGAGCAGTACTTC.

This clone was observed once. The V call is TRBV15, the J call TRBJ1-5, with D unresolved. The CDR3 runs 12 residues. CDR1 and CDR2 from the germline V gene are LNHNV and YYDKDF (reference sequence). V was pared by 10 bases and J by 0 bases, with 7 bases between. The DNA of the CDR3 is TGTGCCATTCAAGCTAGCAATCAGCCCCAGCATTTT. This sequence encodes CAIQASNQPQHF.

The rearrangement links TRBV28 to TRBJ1-2; TRBD1 matches at 7 bases. Germline V CDR1 and CDR2: MDHEN, SYDVKM. Trimming cost V 6 bases and J 4 bases; bases outside gene matches: 8. The CDR3 spans 14 residues. The CDR3 DNA reads TGTGCCAGCAGCAAACGGGCAGGGGGCTATGGCTACACCTTC. This sequence encodes CASSKRAGGYGYTF.

This rearrangement joins TRBV7-9 to TRBJ2-2; D not certain. The V end lost 1 base, the J end lost 6 bases, and 9 bases lay between the germline ends. The CDR3 is 14 amino acids. Germline assignment: CDR1 SEHNR and CDR2 FQNEAQ (reference sequence). As DNA, the CDR3 is TGTGCCAGCAGCTTAGTCGTGATGTCCGGGGAGCTGTTTTTT. As protein: CASSLVVMSGELFF.

V gene TRBV30 combines with J gene TRBJ1-2, with no clear D. Germline CDR1 and CDR2: GTSNPN and SVGIG (reference sequence). This CDR3 is built from 11 residues. With 0 bases removed from V and 8 bases from J, the gap between germline ends came to 7 bases. CDR3 nucleotides: TGTGCCTGGAGTGTAAACATGGGCTACACCTTC. Translated, it gives CAWSVNMGYTF.